This T cell receptor beta chain appears in the sequencing data of a study of cytomegalovirus exposure and HLA in healthy donors. General study results and limits: CMV serostatus stood as the only immune exposure information on hand. Roughly even sequencing depth across donors was the assumption behind the presence/absence analyses. In vitro checks showed that three CMV-associated chains really do target CMV antigens.

With 60 Vbeta and 13 Jbeta primers, the PCR was carried out. Sequencing was performed with immunoSEQ multiplex PCR; in TCRdb, only in-frame clones are kept and a portion is missing. The sample has 90,000 to 150,000 clones, around 67% seen once. As to this clone: What it recognizes is unknown.

V dropped 6 bases and J dropped 4 bases, with 7 bases sitting between them. The CDR3 covers 12 residues. Germline loops: CDR1 KGHSH, CDR2 LQKENI. The genes are TRBV18 and TRBJ1-5; no firm D call. Material: PBMCs. The receptor's source is a woman between 40 and 55 years old in good health and CMV-seronegative. The CDR3 is CASSLENQPQHF. The CDR3 region has the DNA TGTGCCAGCTCGCTAGAGAATCAGCCCCAGCATTTT.